The rows below give T cell receptor beta chains drawn from one sample of a study of low-dose radiotherapy and immunotherapy resistance in tumors. TCRdb analysed the reads with MiXCR anew, one entry per CDR3 protein. The sample has roughly 50,000 distinct CDR3 sequences; approximately 31% are singletons. Here the sequenced sample was PBMCs, taken after low-dose radiotherapy plus immunotherapy. These receptors came from a male donor with rectosigmoid adenocarcinoma. The CDR3 runs from the conserved cysteine through the conserved F or W. A D gene is named only where the DNA matches it firmly. Clone sizes are given selectively: once, few, many, or a class where the clone is expanded.

abundance	v_gene	d_gene	j_gene	CDR3aa	CDR3nt
many	TRBV25-1	.	TRBJ2-7	CASSDLTAGEQYF	TGTGCCAGCAGTGATCTCACGGCCGGGGAGCAGTACTTC
many	TRBV20-1	.	TRBJ1-4	CSASSPEKLFF	TGCAGTGCTAGCAGTCCTGAAAAACTGTTTTTT
many	TRBV30	TRBD2	TRBJ2-5	CAWSSQRGGLWRETQYF	TGTGCCTGGAGTAGCCAGCGGGGGGGCCTGTGGCGGGAGACCCAGTACTTC
.	TRBV4-2	TRBD1	TRBJ2-2	CASSQPGQFPGELFF	TGTGCCAGCAGCCAACCGGGACAGTTCCCCGGGGAGCTGTTTTTT
medium-sized	TRBV28	TRBD1	TRBJ2-5	CASSVGQGRGETQYF	TGTGCCAGCAGTGTGGGACAGGGAAGGGGGGAGACCCAGTACTTC
.	TRBV20-1	.	TRBJ2-1	CSARDTQSYEQFF	TGCAGTGCTAGAGATACACAAAGCTATGAGCAGTTCTTC
few	TRBV5-4	.	TRBJ1-1	CASSRDPNTEAFF	TGTGCCAGCAGCCGTGACCCGAACACTGAAGCTTTCTTT
few	TRBV29-1	.	TRBJ1-1	CSGYHTEAFF	TGCAGCGGTTATCACACTGAAGCTTTCTTT
few	TRBV29-1	TRBD2	TRBJ2-5	CSVEGSGKIETQYF	TGCAGCGTTGAAGGAAGCGGGAAGATAGAGACCCAGTACTTC
many	TRBV9	TRBD2	TRBJ2-3	CASSVGGKTDTQYF	TGTGCCAGCAGCGTGGGGGGGAAAACAGATACGCAGTATTTT
medium-sized	TRBV6-2/TRBV6-3	.	TRBJ2-6	CASSSGPGANVLTF	TGTGCCAGCAGTTCGGGCCCCGGGGCCAACGTCCTGACTTTC
many	TRBV4-3	.	TRBJ1-5	CASSQDAGRGQPQHF	TGCGCCAGCAGCCAAGATGCAGGACGGGGTCAGCCCCAGCATTTT
many	TRBV7-9	.	TRBJ1-2	CASSLVENYGYTF	TGTGCCAGCAGCCTCGTGGAGAACTATGGCTACACCTTC
many	TRBV6-2/TRBV6-3	.	TRBJ2-7	CASSAGPYEQYF	TGTGCCAGCAGTGCGGGACCCTACGAGCAGTACTTC
few	TRBV5-1	.	TRBJ2-2	CASSLPQGTGTGELFF	TGCGCCAGCAGCTTGCCGCAGGGGACGGGCACCGGGGAGCTGTTTTTT
many	TRBV2	TRBD1	TRBJ2-7	CASSGLGQGAREQYF	TGTGCCAGCAGTGGGTTGGGACAGGGGGCGCGTGAGCAGTACTTC
many	TRBV28	.	TRBJ2-7	CASRFPGAAYEQYF	TGTGCCAGCAGATTCCCGGGCGCTGCCTACGAGCAGTACTTC
few	TRBV10-1	.	TRBJ2-1	CASRRGDSYNEQFF	TGCGCCAGCAGAAGGGGTGATTCCTACAATGAGCAGTTCTTC
many	TRBV28	.	TRBJ2-6	CASDSGVSISGANVLTF	TGTGCCAGCGATTCGGGGGTGTCGATATCTGGGGCCAACGTCCTGACTTTC
.	TRBV6-2/TRBV6-3	TRBD1	TRBJ1-5	CASSPPRTGNSNQPQHF	TGTGCCAGCAGTCCGCCAAGGACAGGGAATAGCAATCAGCCCCAGCATTTT
many	TRBV4-1	.	TRBJ2-4	CASSLSGTQPGKAKNIQYF	TGCGCCAGCAGCCTCTCCGGGACACAACCCGGAAAAGCCAAAAACATTCAGTACTTC
many	TRBV6-2/TRBV6-3	.	TRBJ1-4	CASSLTASGNEKLFF	TGTGCCAGCAGTTTGACGGCCTCGGGTAATGAAAAACTGTTTTTT
many	TRBV9	TRBD1	TRBJ1-1	CASSAMWTGTEAFF	TGTGCCAGCAGCGCGATGTGGACAGGAACTGAAGCTTTCTTT
many	TRBV12-3/TRBV12-4	.	TRBJ2-1	CASSLAILYEQFF	TGTGCCAGCAGTTTAGCGATACTCTATGAGCAGTTCTTC
.	TRBV2	TRBD1	TRBJ1-6	CASRHTGDNSPLHF	TGTGCCAGCAGACATACAGGGGACAATTCACCCCTCCACTTT
.	TRBV6-2/TRBV6-3	.	TRBJ2-7	CASREVGISYEQYF	TGTGCCAGCCGAGAGGTTGGGATCTCCTACGAGCAGTACTTC
many	TRBV4-3	TRBD1	TRBJ1-2	CASSPGTGGAGGYGYTF	TGCGCCAGCAGCCCCGGGACAGGGGGCGCCGGAGGCTATGGCTACACCTTC
many	TRBV7-9	.	TRBJ2-7	CASSFATPNEQYF	TGTGCCAGCAGCTTCGCCACTCCCAACGAGCAGTACTTC